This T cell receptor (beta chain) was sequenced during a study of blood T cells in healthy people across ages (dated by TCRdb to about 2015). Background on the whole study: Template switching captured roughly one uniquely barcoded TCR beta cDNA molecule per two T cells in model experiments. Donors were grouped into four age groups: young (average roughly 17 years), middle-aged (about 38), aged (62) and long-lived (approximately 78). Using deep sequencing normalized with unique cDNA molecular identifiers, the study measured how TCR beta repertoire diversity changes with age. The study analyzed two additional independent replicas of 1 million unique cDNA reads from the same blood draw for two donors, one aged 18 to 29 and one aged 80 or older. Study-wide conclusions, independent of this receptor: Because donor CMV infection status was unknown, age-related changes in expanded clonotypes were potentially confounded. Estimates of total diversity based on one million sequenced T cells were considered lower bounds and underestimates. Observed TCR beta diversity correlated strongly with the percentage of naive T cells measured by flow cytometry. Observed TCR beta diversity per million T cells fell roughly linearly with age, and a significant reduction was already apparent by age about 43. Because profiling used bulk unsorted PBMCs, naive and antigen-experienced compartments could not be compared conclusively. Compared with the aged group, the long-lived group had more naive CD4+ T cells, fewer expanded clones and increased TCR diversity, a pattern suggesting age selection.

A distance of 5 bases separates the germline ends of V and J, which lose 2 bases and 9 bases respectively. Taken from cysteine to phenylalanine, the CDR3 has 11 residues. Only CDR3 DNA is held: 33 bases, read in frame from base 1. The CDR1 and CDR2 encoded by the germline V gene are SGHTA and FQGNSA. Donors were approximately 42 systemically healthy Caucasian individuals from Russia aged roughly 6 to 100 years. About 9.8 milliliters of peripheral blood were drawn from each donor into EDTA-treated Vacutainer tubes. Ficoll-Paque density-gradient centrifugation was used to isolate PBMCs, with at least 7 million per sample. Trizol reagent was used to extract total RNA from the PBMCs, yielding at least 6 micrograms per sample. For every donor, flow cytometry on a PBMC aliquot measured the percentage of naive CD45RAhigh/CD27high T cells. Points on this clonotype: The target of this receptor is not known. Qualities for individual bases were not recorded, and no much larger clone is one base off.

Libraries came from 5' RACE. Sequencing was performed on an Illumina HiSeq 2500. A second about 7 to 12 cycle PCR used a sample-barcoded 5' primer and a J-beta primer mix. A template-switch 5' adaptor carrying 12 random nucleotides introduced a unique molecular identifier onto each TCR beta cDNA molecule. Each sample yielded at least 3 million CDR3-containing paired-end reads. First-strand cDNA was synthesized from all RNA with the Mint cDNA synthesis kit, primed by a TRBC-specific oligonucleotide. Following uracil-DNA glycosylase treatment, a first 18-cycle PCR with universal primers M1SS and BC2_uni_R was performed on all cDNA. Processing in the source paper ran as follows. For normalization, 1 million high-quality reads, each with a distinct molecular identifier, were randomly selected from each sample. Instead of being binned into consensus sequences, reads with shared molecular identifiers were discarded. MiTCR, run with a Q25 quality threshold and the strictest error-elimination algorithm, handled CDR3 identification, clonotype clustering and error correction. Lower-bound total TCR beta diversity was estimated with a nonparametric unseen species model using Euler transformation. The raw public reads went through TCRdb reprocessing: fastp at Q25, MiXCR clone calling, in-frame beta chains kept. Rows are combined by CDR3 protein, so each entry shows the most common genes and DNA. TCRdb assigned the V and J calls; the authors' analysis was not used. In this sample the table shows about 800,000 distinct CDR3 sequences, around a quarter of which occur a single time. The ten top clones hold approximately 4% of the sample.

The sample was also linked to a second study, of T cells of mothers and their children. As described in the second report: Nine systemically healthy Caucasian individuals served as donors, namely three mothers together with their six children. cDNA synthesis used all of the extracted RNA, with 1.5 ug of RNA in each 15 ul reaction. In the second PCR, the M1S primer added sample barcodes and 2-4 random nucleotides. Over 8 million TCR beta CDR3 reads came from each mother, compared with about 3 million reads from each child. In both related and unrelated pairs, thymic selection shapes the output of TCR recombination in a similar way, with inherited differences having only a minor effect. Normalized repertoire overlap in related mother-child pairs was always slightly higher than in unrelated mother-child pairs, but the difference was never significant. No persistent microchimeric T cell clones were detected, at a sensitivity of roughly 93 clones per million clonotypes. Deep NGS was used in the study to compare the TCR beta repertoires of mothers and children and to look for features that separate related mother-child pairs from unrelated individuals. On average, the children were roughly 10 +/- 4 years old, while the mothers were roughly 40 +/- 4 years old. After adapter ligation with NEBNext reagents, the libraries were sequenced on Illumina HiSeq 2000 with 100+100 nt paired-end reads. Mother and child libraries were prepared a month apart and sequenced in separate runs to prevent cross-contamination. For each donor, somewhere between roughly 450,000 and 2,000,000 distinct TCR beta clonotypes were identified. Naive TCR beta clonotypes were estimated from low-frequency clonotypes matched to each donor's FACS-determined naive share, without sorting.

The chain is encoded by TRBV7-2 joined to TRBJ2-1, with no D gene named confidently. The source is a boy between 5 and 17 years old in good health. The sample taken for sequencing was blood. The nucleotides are TGTGCCAGCAGCTTAACCATTGAGCAGTTCTTC. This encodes CASSLTIEQFF.